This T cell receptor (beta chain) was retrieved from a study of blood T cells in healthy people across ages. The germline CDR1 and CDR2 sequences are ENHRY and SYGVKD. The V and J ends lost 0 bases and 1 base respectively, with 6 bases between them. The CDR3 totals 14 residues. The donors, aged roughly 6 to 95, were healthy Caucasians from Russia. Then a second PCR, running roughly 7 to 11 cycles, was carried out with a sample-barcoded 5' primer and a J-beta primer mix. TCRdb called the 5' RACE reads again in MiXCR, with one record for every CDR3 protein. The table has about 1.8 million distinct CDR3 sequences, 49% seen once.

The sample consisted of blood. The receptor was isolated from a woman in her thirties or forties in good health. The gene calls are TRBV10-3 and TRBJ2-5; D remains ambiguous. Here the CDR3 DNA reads TGTGCCATCAGTGAGTCTAGGATCCAAGAGACCCAGTACTTC. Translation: CAISESRIQETQYF.